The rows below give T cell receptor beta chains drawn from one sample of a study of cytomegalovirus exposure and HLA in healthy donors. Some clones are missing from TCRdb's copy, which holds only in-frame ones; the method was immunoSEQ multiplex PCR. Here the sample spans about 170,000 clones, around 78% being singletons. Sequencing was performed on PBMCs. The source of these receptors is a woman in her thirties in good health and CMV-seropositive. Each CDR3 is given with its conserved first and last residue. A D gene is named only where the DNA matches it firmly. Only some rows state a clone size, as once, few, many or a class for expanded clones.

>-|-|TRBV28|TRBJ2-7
CASIGGPYEQYF
TGTGCCAGCATCGGGGGACCCTACGAGCAGTACTTC
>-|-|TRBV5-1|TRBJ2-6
CASSLAWAGVLTF
TGCGCCAGCAGCTTGGCCTGGGCGGGTGTCCTGACTTTC
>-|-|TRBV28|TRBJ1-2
CASSLSQGGHYGYTF
TGTGCCAGCAGTTTATCTCAGGGAGGACACTATGGCTACACCTTC
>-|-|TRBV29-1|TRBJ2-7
CSVESALGGHEQYF
TGCAGCGTTGAATCGGCCTTGGGGGGTCACGAGCAGTACTTC
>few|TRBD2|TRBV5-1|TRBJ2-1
CASSRTGTSGYNEQFF
TGCGCCAGCAGCCGGACCGGGACTAGCGGATACAATGAGCAGTTCTTC
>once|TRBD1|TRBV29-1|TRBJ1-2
CSVVGQGAWGYTF
TGCAGCGTTGTAGGACAGGGGGCGTGGGGCTACACCTTC
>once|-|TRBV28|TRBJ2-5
CASSPQGFQETQYF
TGTGCCAGCAGTCCCCAGGGCTTCCAAGAGACCCAGTACTTC
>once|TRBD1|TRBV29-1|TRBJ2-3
CSITGTGGLTSTDTQYF
TGCAGCATAACCGGGACAGGGGGTCTGACGAGCACAGATACGCAGTATTTT
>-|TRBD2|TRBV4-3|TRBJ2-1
CASSQGLAVRHNEQFF
TGCGCCAGCAGCCAAGGACTAGCGGTCCGACACAATGAGCAGTTCTTC
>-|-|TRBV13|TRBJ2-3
CASSSTVANTDTQYF
TGTGCCAGCAGCTCGACTGTTGCAAACACAGATACGCAGTATTTT
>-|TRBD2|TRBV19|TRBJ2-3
CASSVTPGLAGGHGTQYF
TGTGCCAGTAGTGTCACTCCGGGACTAGCGGGGGGGCATGGTACGCAGTATTTT
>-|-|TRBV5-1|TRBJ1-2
CASSLGGPDYGYTF
TGCGCCAGCAGCTTGGGGGGGCCGGACTATGGCTACACCTTC
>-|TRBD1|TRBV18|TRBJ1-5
CASSDYRGPKSQHF
TGTGCCAGCTCAGACTACAGGGGGCCAAAATCCCAGCATTTT
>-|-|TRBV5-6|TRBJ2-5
CASSLGQGIETQYF
TGTGCCAGCAGCCTGGGTCAGGGGATAGAGACCCAGTACTTC
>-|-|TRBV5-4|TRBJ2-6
CASSLASGANVLTF
TGTGCCAGCAGCTTGGCATCTGGGGCCAACGTCCTGACTTTC
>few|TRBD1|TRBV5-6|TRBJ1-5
CASSLRRQGGNQPQHF
TGTGCCAGCAGCTTACGACGACAGGGAGGAAATCAGCCCCAGCATTTT
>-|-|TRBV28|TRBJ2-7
CASSLARYPYEQYF
TGTGCCAGCAGTTTGGCCAGATATCCCTACGAGCAGTACTTC
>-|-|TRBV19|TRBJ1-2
CASSIGAGYGYTF
TGTGCCAGTAGTATAGGTGCAGGCTATGGCTACACCTTC